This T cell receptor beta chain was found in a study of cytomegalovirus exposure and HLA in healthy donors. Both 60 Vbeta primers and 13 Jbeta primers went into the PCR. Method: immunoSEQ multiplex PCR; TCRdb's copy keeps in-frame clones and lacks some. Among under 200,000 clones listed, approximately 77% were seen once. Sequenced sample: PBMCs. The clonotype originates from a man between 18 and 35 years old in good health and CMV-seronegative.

The chain's CDR3 is CASSLGRLAGRREETQYF. The CDR3 nucleotides are TGTGCCAGCAGCTTAGGTCGACTAGCGGGGAGGAGGGAAGAGACCCAGTACTTC. The rearrangement uses TRBV7-9 and TRBJ2-5; 11 bases line up with TRBD2. The germline CDR1 and CDR2 sequences are SEHNR and FQNEAQ (reference sequence). Losses at the gene ends were 1 base for V and 3 bases for J; bases not matched to a gene: 10. The CDR3 is 18 residues long.